This T cell receptor beta chain was identified in a study of identical twins. The CDR3 covers 15 residues. V was shortened by 6 bases and J by 8 bases, with 22 bases between the two germline ends. Each cDNA held unique molecular identifiers, and template switching gave it a universal primer site. A single record per CDR3 protein comes from TCRdb applying MiXCR to the 5' RACE reads. The sample lists around 370,000 distinct CDR3 sequences, around 9.7% seen once, with 8% to 9.5% in the top ten. This clonotype came up a few times. The V gene is TRBV12-3 or TRBV12-4, the J gene TRBJ1-2, with D perhaps TRBD1 (5 bases). This receptor was identified in a woman aged 45-65 years in good health. Sequences were obtained from naive T cells sorted from blood. In nucleotides, the CDR3 is TGTGCCAGCAGCGCTTCCGGGACGCTTCCCAGGGGCTACACCTTC. It encodes CASSASGTLPRGYTF.